Below, 18 T cell receptor beta chains from the same sample are listed, as sequenced in a study of blood T cell repertoires in COVID-19. Clones were read by immunoSEQ multiplex PCR, and TCRdb kept only the in-frame ones, dropping some. The sample holds some 250,000 clones, 75% to 90% seen once. What was sequenced was peripheral blood. These receptors were collected from a middle-aged man with acute or convalescent COVID-19.

The genes are TRBV19 and TRBJ1-4; D is undetermined. V was shortened by 6 bases and J by 0 bases, with 5 bases between the two germline ends. The CDR3 runs 13 residues. In germline, CDR1 is LNHDA, CDR2 SQIVND (reference sequence). The CDR3 loop is CASSLATNEKLFF. CDR3 bases: TGTGCCAGTAGCCTTGCAACTAATGAAAAACTGTTTTTT.

This rearrangement joins TRBV18 to TRBJ1-4; D is unclear. CDR3 length: 18 amino acids. V lost 3 bases and J 0 bases, leaving 17 bases between the germline ends. Germline CDR1 KGHSH, CDR2 LQKENI. The CDR3 DNA reads TGTGCCAGCTCACCCAATCGGCCCGGGATTGCAACTAATGAAAAACTGTTTTTT. Protein: CASSPNRPGIATNEKLFF.

The chain joins TRBV6-5 to TRBJ1-1; the match to TRBD1 covers 9 bases. Unmatched junction bases numbered 3, after V lost 6 bases and J lost 4 bases. The CDR3 consists of 13 residues. Germline V gene lookup returns CDR1 MNHEY and CDR2 SVGAGI. CDR3 protein: CASRRQGVTEAFF. In nucleotides, the CDR3 is TGTGCCAGCAGACGACAGGGGGTCACTGAAGCTTTCTTT.

The chain uses TRBV5-1 and TRBJ1-6, with a weak D call TRBD1 (6 bases). Germline-derived CDR1 and CDR2 are SGHRS and YFSETQ. The CDR3 is made up of 15 amino acids. With 1 base removed from V and 9 bases from J, the gap between germline ends came to 14 bases. CDR3 protein: CASSLTDSRSSPLHF. The CDR3 region has the DNA TGCGCCAGCAGCTTGACGGACAGTCGGAGTTCACCCCTCCACTTT.

This clone occurred a few times. This rearrangement joins TRBV19 to TRBJ2-7; tentative D call: TRBD2 (6 bases). V was pared by 5 bases and J by 2 bases, with 10 bases between. The length of the CDR3 is 13 residues. Germline V lookup: CDR1 LNHDA, CDR2 SQIVND (reference sequence). The CDR3 nucleotides are TGTGCCAGTAGTCGGGGACTCACCTACGAGCAGTACTTC. Protein: CASSRGLTYEQYF. The full variable domain, completed using reference TRBV19 and TRBJ2-7, is DGGITQSPKYLFRKEGQNVTLSCEQNLNHDAMYWYRQDPGQGLRLIYYSQIVNDFQKGDIAEGYSVSREKKESFPLTVTSAQKNPTAFYLCASSRGLTYEQYFGPGTRLTVT.

V is TRBV5-1 and J is TRBJ2-1, with D perhaps matching TRBD2 (5 bases). V was shortened by 0 bases and J by 0 bases, with 7 bases between the two germline ends. Germline V gene sequence: CDR1 SGHRS, CDR2 YFSETQ. This CDR3 is 15 amino acids long. The CDR3 DNA is TGCGCCAGCAGCTTGGAGGCGGGCTCCTACAATGAGCAGTTCTTC. This gives the protein CASSLEAGSYNEQFF.

V and J are TRBV24-1 and TRBJ2-1, with TRBD1 matching 7 bases. V shed 2 bases and J 15 bases; nucleotides not matched to a gene: 12. Germline CDR1 is KGHDR and CDR2 is SFDVKD. This CDR3 spans 14 amino acids. This CDR3 reads CATSDSRDRGKLFF. The CDR3 nucleotides are TGTGCCACCAGTGATTCGAGGGACAGAGGAAAATTGTTCTTC.

The rearrangement joins TRBV5-1 to TRBJ1-1; possible D gene TRBD1, 6 bases. The CDR3 has 14 residues. Germline V gives CDR1 SGHRS, CDR2 YFSETQ. V was clipped by 2 bases and J by 3 bases, with 11 bases between them. In nucleotides, the CDR3 is TGCGCCAGCAGCTTAATGGACAGTGACACTGAAGCTTTCTTT. Translated, it gives CASSLMDSDTEAFF.

The chain uses TRBV3-1 (or the pseudogene TRBV3-2) and TRBJ1-5; the D is unclear. The CDR3 totals 14 residues. In germline, CDR1 is LGHDT, CDR2 YNNKEL (reference sequence). Trimming left V 4 bases short and J 7 bases short, with 14 bases between. The CDR3 region is CASSPTLEGQPQHF. The CDR3, as DNA: TGTGCCAGCAGCCCGACCCTGGAGGGCCAGCCCCAGCATTTT.

As concerns this clone: This sample includes further DNA sequences coding for the same CDR3. The V and J genes are TRBV19 and TRBJ1-5; tentatively, D is TRBD1 (5 bases). This CDR3 region has 15 residues. Germline V gene data show CDR1 as LNHDA and CDR2 as SQIVND (reference sequence). Trimming stripped 3 bases from V and 0 bases from J, with 9 bases between. The CDR3 protein is CASSIWGGSNQPQHF. The CDR3 DNA reads as TGTGCCAGTAGTATCTGGGGCGGTAGCAATCAGCCCCAGCATTTT.

The rearrangement joins TRBV19 to TRBJ2-3; 8 nucleotides line up with TRBD1. Losses at the gene ends were 1 base for V and 3 bases for J; bases not matched to a gene: 6. The CDR3 is 16 residues long. CDR1 is LNHDA, CDR2 SQIVND, per germline (reference sequence). The CDR3 coding sequence is TGTGCCAGTAGTATAGGCGGACAGGGTGGGACAGATACGCAGTATTTT. Its protein is CASSIGGQGGTDTQYF. The full variable domain, its missing parts supplied by reference TRBV19 and TRBJ2-3, is DGGITQSPKYLFRKEGQNVTLSCEQNLNHDAMYWYRQDPGQGLRLIYYSQIVNDFQKGDIAEGYSVSREKKESFPLTVTSAQKNPTAFYLCASSIGGQGGTDTQYFGPGTRLTVL.

The V and J genes are TRBV3-1 (or the pseudogene TRBV3-2) and TRBJ1-2, with TRBD1 matching over 8 bases. The V and J ends lost 3 bases and 5 bases, in that order; junction bases with no gene match: 5. CDR1 LGHDT and CDR2 YNNKEL come from the germline V gene (reference sequence). The CDR3 runs to 14 residues. CDR3 nucleotides: TGTGCCAGCAGCCATGGGACAGGTTATTATGGCTACACCTTC. This sequence encodes CASSHGTGYYGYTF.

This chain links TRBV6-6 with TRBJ1-6, with 8 bases identical to TRBD1. Looked up from germline, CDR1 is MNHNY and CDR2 is SVGAGI (reference sequence). This CDR3 comprises 15 residues. V lost 4 bases, J lost 10 bases, and 9 bases stayed unmatched. The CDR3 sequence: CASSFRGQGSSPLHF. The CDR3 coding sequence is TGTGCCAGCAGTTTCCGCGGACAGGGAAGCTCACCCCTCCACTTT.

This chain connects TRBV5-1 to TRBJ2-4; TRBD2 matches at 9 bases. CDR1 is SGHRS and CDR2 is YFSETQ in the germline V gene. The CDR3 loop spans 18 amino acids. V shed 0 bases and J 0 bases; nucleotides not matched to a gene: 7. In DNA form, the CDR3 reads TGCGCCAGCAGCTTGGGGACTAGCGCCGAACTAGCCAAAAACATTCAGTACTTC. Amino acids: CASSLGTSAELAKNIQYF.

V gene TRBV15 combines with J gene TRBJ1-4, with 7 positions matching TRBD1. J gave up 8 bases and V 5 bases, and 8 bases lay outside the gene matches. The CDR3 spans 14 residues. Germline CDR1 reads LNHNV; CDR2 reads YYDKDF (reference sequence). CDR3 DNA: TGTGCCACCAGCTCTCCCGGGACAGTAGAAAAACTGTTTTTT. It codes for CATSSPGTVEKLFF.

This rearrangement joins TRBV7-9 to TRBJ1-3; no clear D gene. The CDR3 covers 12 residues. V lost 3 bases, J lost 3 bases, and 3 bases lay in between. Germline V gene lookup returns CDR1 SEHNR and CDR2 FQNEAQ (reference sequence). The CDR3 protein is CASSLSGNTIYF. In nucleotides, the CDR3 is TGTGCCAGCAGCTTGAGTGGAAACACCATATATTTT.

V and J are TRBV11-2 and TRBJ2-3; 9 positions match TRBD2. CDR1 is SGHAT, CDR2 FQNNGV, per germline. The CDR3 has 15 residues. Trimming at V came to 7 bases and at J to 3 bases, leaving 8 bases not matched to a gene. CDR3 nucleotides: TGTGCCAGCACCCAAACGGGACTAGCAACAGATACGCAGTATTTT. Translating it yields CASTQTGLATDTQYF.

The chain has TRBV9 and TRBJ2-7, with a weak D call TRBD1 (5 bases). Germline V gives CDR1 SGDLS, CDR2 YYNGEE. This CDR3 is 14 amino acids long. The ends were cut back, 0 bases at V and 2 bases at J, with 9 bases in the middle. The CDR3 nucleotides are TGTGCCAGCAGCGTAGGGATAGGGGCCTACGAGCAGTACTTC. Translated: CASSVGIGAYEQYF.